One sample yielded the 5 T cell receptor beta chains listed below, sequenced in a study of cytomegalovirus exposure and HLA in healthy donors. The PCR contained 60 Vbeta and 13 Jbeta primers. The assay was immunoSEQ multiplex PCR, and TCRdb's table has in-frame clones only and misses some. In the table there are 210,000 or so clones, 65% to 80% of which are singletons. The specimen sequenced was PBMCs. The receptors come from a man in his forties in good health and CMV-seronegative.

With respect to this clone: Relative to the germline gene, one junction end is altered; a read error may explain this. This chain connects TRBV7-9 to TRBJ2-5; 8 bases map to TRBD2. The CDR3 is 14 residues long. From germline, CDR1 is SEHNR and CDR2 FQNEAQ (reference sequence). The CDR3 here is CSSTLIGGEETQYF. DNA for the CDR3: TGTTCCAGCACCCTCATCGGGGGGGAAGAGACCCAGTACTTC.

This clone was seen only a few times. V is TRBV7-7 and J is TRBJ2-3; 7 bases are shared with TRBD2. This CDR3 is 22 amino acids long. Losses at the gene ends were 3 bases for V and 4 bases for J; bases not matched to a gene: 28. The germline gives CDR1 SSHAT, CDR2 FNYEAQ (reference sequence). The CDR3 DNA follows: TGTGCCAGCAGCTTTACTTTAACCAATAGCGGGTTCATACCCCCGCGGGCAGATACGCAGTATTTT. Translation: CASSFTLTNSGFIPPRADTQYF.

The chain employs TRBV4-1 and TRBJ2-1; TRBD2 agrees at 9 bases. CDR3 length: 16 residues. The ends lost 5 bases at V and 1 base at J; junction bases unmatched: 6. Germline values: CDR1 MGHRA, CDR2 YSYEKL. CDR3 nucleotides: TGCGCCAGCAGCGCACCTAGCGGGACGTCCTACAATGAGCAGTTCTTC. Amino acids: CASSAPSGTSYNEQFF.

The V call is TRBV28, the J call TRBJ2-1, with D possibly matching TRBD2 (6 bases). V was shortened by 2 bases and J by 4 bases, with 15 bases between the two germline ends. Looked up from germline, CDR1 is MDHEN and CDR2 is SYDVKM. The CDR3 covers 16 residues. CDR3: CASSLNGGDGYNEQFF. DNA for the CDR3: TGTGCCAGCAGTTTAAATGGAGGGGACGGTTACAATGAGCAGTTCTTC.

This clone was picked up a small number of times. V and J are TRBV7-9 and TRBJ1-4; D not resolved. Germline CDR1 SEHNR, CDR2 FQNEAQ (reference sequence). Trimming shortened V by 0 bases and J by 5 bases, and 13 bases separated the two germline ends. This CDR3 is 16 amino acids long. As DNA, the CDR3 is TGTGCCAGCAGCTTAGCGTTCGGCGGGAAGAATGAAAAACTGTTTTTT. Amino acid sequence: CASSLAFGGKNEKLFF.